The entry that follows covers one TCR beta chain sequence. This CDR3 has 12 residues. The ends were cut back, 2 bases at V and 12 bases at J, with 11 bases in the middle. Germline CDR1 reads MDHEN; CDR2 reads SYDVKM. Source study methods: Reference gene primer amplification in the assay estimated nucleated cell counts. Clones were sequenced by immunoSEQ multiplex PCR, and TCRdb holds only the in-frame ones, with some missing. D and trimming were read from the DNA, whereas the V and J calls and clone size are those reported in that table. The data contain around 140,000 clones, under 90% of them seen just once; the ten biggest clones take up around 3.9%. These data belong to a study of blood T cell repertoires in COVID-19. Study context: Whether acute or convalescent, the COVID-19 samples came from the United States, Italy and Spain. In each case, the material was cDNA or gDNA derived from T cells, B-cell-depleted T cells, or PBMCs.

Recruits, aged roughly 18 to 90 years, lived in 24 US areas. The source of this sequence is a man between 50 and 59 years old in a cohort exposed to, infected with or recovered from COVID-19 (not recorded which). The chain carries TRBV28 and TRBJ2-1; D is possibly TRBD2 (5 bases). Specimen: PBMCs or T cells enriched from blood (not recorded which). The CDR3 DNA is TGTGCCAGCAGTTTACTAGAGGGCGGGCAGTTCTTC. Protein product: CASSLLEGGQFF.